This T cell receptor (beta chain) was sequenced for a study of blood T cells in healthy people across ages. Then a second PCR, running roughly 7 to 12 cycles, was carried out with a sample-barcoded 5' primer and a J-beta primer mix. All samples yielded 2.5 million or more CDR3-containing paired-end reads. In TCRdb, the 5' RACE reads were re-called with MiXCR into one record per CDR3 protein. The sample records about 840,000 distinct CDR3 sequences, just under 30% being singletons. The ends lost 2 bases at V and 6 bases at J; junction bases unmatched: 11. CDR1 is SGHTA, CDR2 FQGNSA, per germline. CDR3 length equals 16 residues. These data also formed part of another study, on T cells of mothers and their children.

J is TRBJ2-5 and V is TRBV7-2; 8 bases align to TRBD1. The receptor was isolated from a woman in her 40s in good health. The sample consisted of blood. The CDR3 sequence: CASSLSPTGGMKTQYF. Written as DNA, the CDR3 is TGTGCCAGCAGCTTATCGCCCACAGGGGGTATGAAGACCCAGTACTTC.